Each of the 22 T cell receptor beta chains below was sequenced from the same sample in a study of molecular identifiers for immune sequencing clone quantification. A single record per CDR3 protein comes from TCRdb applying MiXCR to the PCR reads. The sample contains 300,000 to 400,000 distinct CDR3 sequences, about a fifth of which appear only once. The sample comprised naive CD8+ T cells from blood, with Jurkat cell RNA spiked in. Subset meaning: FACS-sorted CD8+CD4-CCR7+CD45RA+ naive T cells. These receptors were taken from a human donor in good health. Some libraries in this study had Jurkat cell RNA spiked in.

This clonotype was seen repeatedly, ten times or more. The V and J genes are TRBV14 and TRBJ2-3; D unclear. Germline V gene data show CDR1 as SGHDN and CDR2 as FVKESK. This CDR3 has 14 residues. Between the trimmed V and J ends, which lost 1 base and 0 bases, there was a span of 5 bases. CDR3: CASSQVGSTDTQYF. DNA of the CDR3: TGTGCCAGCAGCCAAGTCGGTAGCACAGATACGCAGTATTTT.

This clonotype was observed many times. The gene calls are TRBV7-9 and TRBJ1-2; TRBD1 matches at 9 bases. The CDR3 totals 14 residues. Germline values: CDR1 SEHNR, CDR2 FQNEAQ (reference sequence). V was clipped by 3 bases and J by 4 bases; unmatched bases: 3. For the CDR3, the DNA is TGTGCCAGCAGCTTCCGGGACAGGGCCTATGGCTACACCTTC. Translated, it gives CASSFRDRAYGYTF.

Many counts were recorded for this clonotype. The chain links TRBV7-2 to TRBJ2-1; TRBD2 agrees at 7 bases. CDR3 length: 15 amino acids. The J segment lost 7 bases and the V segment lost 2 bases, leaving 8 bases of the junction unmatched. The germline CDR1 and CDR2 sequences are SGHTA and FQGNSA. CDR3: CASSLLLGGGNEQFF. The CDR3 DNA is TGTGCCAGCAGCTTATTACTGGGGGGGGGTAATGAGCAGTTCTTC.

This clonotype was detected ten times or more. This rearrangement joins TRBV29-1 to TRBJ1-1; no firm D call. V was cut by 7 bases and J by 7 bases, with 19 bases left in between. Germline loops: CDR1 SQVTM, CDR2 ANQGSEA. This CDR3 contains 13 residues. The CDR3 is CSGLSGRRDEAFF. CDR3 DNA: TGCAGCGGCCTAAGCGGCCGGCGGGATGAAGCTTTCTTT.

The J gene is TRBJ2-2, the V gene TRBV27; TRBD1 agrees at 9 bases. V was clipped by 7 bases and J by 6 bases; unmatched bases: 9. Germline CDR1 is MNHEY and CDR2 is SMNVEV (reference sequence). The CDR3 contains 15 residues. CDR3 DNA: TGTGCCAGCAAACACGGGACAGGGTGTGCCGGGGAGCTGTTTTTT. Encoded protein: CASKHGTGCAGELFF.

About this clonotype itself: A much larger clone differs by one base, so this may be a read error. This chain uses TRBV29-1 with TRBJ2-6, with TRBD2 identical over 8 bases. This CDR3 comprises 18 residues. V gave up 6 bases and J gave up 4 bases; unmatched junction bases: 17. In germline, CDR1 is SQVTM, CDR2 ANQGSEA. CDR3 region: CSVYIPGPAGVGANVLTF. As DNA, the CDR3 is TGCAGCGTCTATATACCGGGACCAGCGGGAGTGGGGGCCAACGTCCTGACTTTC. Full variable domain (remainder filled in from reference TRBV29-1 and TRBJ2-6): SAVISQKPSRDICQRGTSLTIQCQVDSQVTMMFWYRQQPGQSLTLIATANQGSEATYESGFVIDKFPISRPNLTFSTLTVSNMSPEDSSIYLCSVYIPGPAGVGANVLTFGAGSRLTVL.

This clonotype was observed a few times. This chain uses TRBV4-2 with TRBJ2-3; D perhaps matches TRBD1 (7 bases). The CDR3 covers 16 residues. V was shortened by 3 bases and J by 0 bases, with 13 bases between the two germline ends. From germline, CDR1 is LGHNA and CDR2 YNFKEQ. CDR3 residues: CASSQAQGGSTDTQYF. CDR3 nucleotide sequence: TGTGCCAGCAGCCAGGCCCAGGGGGGTAGCACAGATACGCAGTATTTT.

On this clonotype itself: One base away lies a much larger clone, so this may be a sequencing read error. The chain employs TRBV28 and TRBJ2-3; D is undetermined. Trimming took 2 bases from V and 0 from J, leaving 21 bases between them. The length of the CDR3 is 19 residues. CDR1 and CDR2 from the germline V gene are MDHEN and SYDVKM. The CDR3 DNA reads as TGTGCCAGCAGTTTAAGTTGGGCGGACGAACATAGTAGCACAGATACGCAGTATTTT. Translating it yields CASSLSWADEHSSTDTQYF.

Many counts were recorded for this clonotype. The CDR3 sequence is CASGGTPADEQYF. In DNA, the CDR3 is TGCGCCAGCGGCGGGACCCCCGCCGACGAGCAGTACTTC. V gene TRBV5-1 combines with J gene TRBJ2-7, with a possible D match to TRBD2 (6 bases). Germline V gene sequence: CDR1 SGHRS, CDR2 YFSETQ. This CDR3 region has 13 residues. V was pared by 7 bases and J by 5 bases, with 16 bases between.

Comment on this clonotype: This may come from a read error, since a much larger clone is one base off. V and J are TRBV5-3 and TRBJ2-4, with 7 bases fitting TRBD1. TRBV5-3 counts as an open reading frame of uncertain function. The CDR3 runs 13 residues. In DNA form, the CDR3 reads TGTGCCAGCAGCTTGGGGACAGAAAACATTCGGTACTTC. Protein product: CASSLGTENIRYF.

The chain links TRBV19 to TRBJ2-7, with 9 bases matching TRBD1. V gave up 7 bases and J gave up 5 bases; unmatched junction bases: 9. There are 14 residues in the CDR3. Looked up from germline, CDR1 is LNHDA and CDR2 is SQIVND (reference sequence). The CDR3 is CASTPGQGRHEQYF. The DNA for the CDR3 is TGTGCCAGTACACCGGGACAGGGTCGGCACGAGCAGTACTTC.

This clonotype appeared many times. This chain uses TRBV5-1 with TRBJ2-1, with TRBD2 identical over 13 bases. This CDR3 comprises 15 residues. Losses at the gene ends were 4 bases for V and 8 bases for J; bases not matched to a gene: 6. Germline lookup yields CDR1 SGHRS and CDR2 YFSETQ. The CDR3 coding sequence is TGCGCCAGCAGCCCGGGGACTAGCGGGACATATGAGCAGTTCTTC. Protein product: CASSPGTSGTYEQFF.

This clonotype was observed many times. The rearrangement links TRBV24-1 to TRBJ2-1, with a weak D call TRBD2 (7 bases). The CDR3 extends over 15 amino acids. CDR1 is KGHDR, CDR2 SFDVKD, per germline. The ends were cut back, 7 bases at V and 4 bases at J, with 16 bases in the middle. The CDR3 region is CATSIGGGFYNEQFF. As DNA, the CDR3 is TGTGCCACCAGCATAGGGGGGGGCTTTTACAATGAGCAGTTCTTC.

This clonotype was counted ten times or more. This CDR3 is CASSVKRQRTDTQYF. In nucleotides, the CDR3 is TGTGCCAGCAGCGTTAAGAGACAGAGAACAGATACGCAGTATTTT. The rearrangement joins TRBV9 to TRBJ2-3, with D perhaps matching TRBD1 (5 bases). Germline V CDR1 and CDR2: SGDLS, YYNGEE. The CDR3 spans 15 residues. Between the trimmed V and J ends, which lost 2 bases and 3 bases, there was a span of 13 bases. Full variable domain (rest looked up from reference TRBV9 and TRBJ2-3): DSGVTQTPKHLITATGQRVTLRCSPRSGDLSVYWYQQSLDQGLQFLIQYYNGEERAKGNILERFSAQQFPDLHSELNLSSLELGDSALYFCASSVKRQRTDTQYFGPGTRLTVL.

This clonotype was observed at least ten times. The chain carries TRBV4-3 and TRBJ2-5; D might be TRBD1 (6 bases). V shed 1 base and J shed 5 bases, with 17 bases lying between them. Germline V gene data show CDR1 as LGHNA and CDR2 as YSLEER. This CDR3 has 16 amino acids. In nucleotides, the CDR3 is TGCGCCAGCAGCCAAGGCGACAGGTCGGTTGTGGAGACCCAGTACTTC. Its translation is CASSQGDRSVVETQYF.

To note about this clonotype: Being one base from a much bigger clone, this may be a read error. The gene calls are TRBV7-2 and TRBJ2-7, with TRBD2 matching over 7 bases. Germline V gives CDR1 SGHTA, CDR2 FQGNSA. The CDR3 has 15 residues. The CDR3 reads CASSLGGGSGYERYF. CDR3 coding DNA: TGTGCCAGCAGCTTAGGCGGCGGGAGTGGATACGAGCGGTACTTC. Together with reference TRBV7-2 and TRBJ2-7, the CDR3 gives the full variable domain: GAGVSQSPSNKVTEKGKDVELRCDPISGHTALYWYRQSLGQGLEFLIYFQGNSAPDKSGLPSDRFSAERTGGSVSTLTIQRTQQEDSAVYLCASSLGGGSGYERYFGPGTRLTVT.

This clonotype was seen repeatedly, ten times or more. The CDR3 region has the DNA TGTGCCAGCAGTCCGACGACTAGTAGCGACCAGTACTTC. Its protein is CASSPTTSSDQYF. This chain uses TRBV12-3 or TRBV12-4 with TRBJ2-5, with D perhaps TRBD2 (6 bases). The CDR3 runs 13 residues. V shed 5 bases and J shed 10 bases, with 17 bases lying between them.

This clonotype was detected many times. For the CDR3, the DNA is TGTGCCAGCAGCGTGGGGTATCCTAATGAAAAACTGTTTTTT. Translated: CASSVGYPNEKLFF. The rearrangement links TRBV9 to TRBJ1-4; no reliable D call. The CDR3 spans 14 residues. The germline V and J ends were trimmed by 2 bases and 3 bases, with 8 bases remaining between them. Germline lookup yields CDR1 SGDLS and CDR2 YYNGEE.

This clonotype was seen at least ten times. The chain joins TRBV7-6 to TRBJ2-5; 8 nucleotides match TRBD2. Germline lookup yields CDR1 SGHVS and CDR2 FNYEAQ. V trimming: 5 bases; J trimming: 5 bases; junction bases outside the gene matches: 7. CDR3 length: 14 residues. The CDR3 nucleotides read TGTGCCAGCAGCCCCGACGGGGGGGATGAGACCCAGTACTTC. Protein product: CASSPDGGDETQYF.

This clonotype was seen ten or more times. The chain joins TRBV12-3 or TRBV12-4 to TRBJ2-1; 10 positions match TRBD2. The CDR3 runs to 15 residues. Trimming removed 2 bases from V and 7 bases from J; junction bases left unmatched: 5. CDR3 in DNA: TGTGCCAGCAGTTTAAGCGGGGGGGCTGATAATGAGCAGTTCTTC. Protein sequence: CASSLSGGADNEQFF.

This clonotype has at least ten counts. V gene TRBV12-3 or TRBV12-4 combines with J gene TRBJ2-5; TRBD2 matches at 9 bases. V shed 7 bases and J 4 bases; nucleotides not matched to a gene: 4. This CDR3 has 13 amino acids. The CDR3 coding sequence is TGTGCCAGCATTAAGACTAGCGGAGAGACCCAGTACTTC. Translating it yields CASIKTSGETQYF.

Concerning this clonotype: This may come from a read error, since a much larger clone is one base off. The V call is TRBV9, the J call TRBJ1-5, with a weak D call TRBD1 (5 bases). Trimming took off 0 bases at V and 3 bases at J, with 10 bases between the two ends. Germline V gene data show CDR1 as SGDLS and CDR2 as YYNGEE. There are 15 residues in the CDR3. In nucleotides, the CDR3 is TGTGCCAGCAGCGTAGACGGGGCAGACAATCAGCCCCAGCATTTT. This encodes CASSVDGADNQPQHF.